Below, 2 T cell receptor beta chains from the same sample are listed, as sequenced in a study of cytomegalovirus exposure and HLA in healthy donors. The PCR contained 60 Vbeta and 13 Jbeta primers. Using immunoSEQ multiplex PCR, the repertoire was profiled, and TCRdb retains in-frame clones only, with some absent. The top ten clones hold about 1.3% of a sample with roughly 180,000 clones, around 80% of them seen once. The sequencing sample was made of PBMCs. These receptors were collected from a girl aged 5 to 17 in good health and CMV-seropositive.

The chain combines TRBV7-9 with TRBJ1-4; 7 bases agree with TRBD1. The CDR3 loop spans 13 amino acids. CDR1 is SEHNR and CDR2 is FQNEAQ in the germline V gene (reference sequence). J lost 5 bases, V lost 3 bases, and 0 bases had no gene match. The CDR3 is CASSLTGNEKLFF. CDR3 DNA: TGTGCCAGCAGCTTGACAGGGAATGAAAAACTGTTTTTT.

The J gene is TRBJ2-7, the V gene TRBV11-2; 7 bases agree with TRBD2. The germline V gene encodes CDR1 SGHAT and CDR2 FQNNGV. V gave up 3 bases and J gave up 4 bases; unmatched junction bases: 3. The CDR3 spans 13 residues. CDR3 DNA sequence: TGTGCCAGCAGCTTGGGACTAACTTACGAGCAGTACTTC. This gives the protein CASSLGLTYEQYF.